These 19 T cell receptor beta chains were all obtained from the same sample, sequenced in a study of cytomegalovirus exposure and HLA in healthy donors. Use of 60 Vbeta and 13 Jbeta primers characterized the PCR. Here immunoSEQ multiplex PCR was the method, and the copy in TCRdb shows in-frame clones only, minus some. This table has tens of thousands of clones, roughly four fifths appearing once. Sequencing was done on a sample of PBMCs. All receptors derive from a human donor in good health.

This clone was seen a handful of times. The chain employs TRBV4-3 and TRBJ1-1, with no clear D. CDR3 length: 13 residues. The V and J ends lost 4 bases and 8 bases respectively, with 14 bases between them. Germline V gives CDR1 LGHNA, CDR2 YSLEER. Written as DNA, the CDR3 is TGCGCCAGCAGCCCTAGCGGTCAGGACGAAGCTTTCTTT. Amino acids: CASSPSGQDEAFF.

This clone was found once. Written as DNA, the CDR3 is TGTGCCAGCAGCCCGGGGCTTTCGGGGGGGGACCAGTACTTC. This sequence encodes CASSPGLSGGDQYF. The chain carries TRBV7-2 and TRBJ2-5; 8 bases align to TRBD2. Trimming at V came to 5 bases and at J to 10 bases, leaving 12 bases not matched to a gene. There are 14 residues in the CDR3. The germline V gene has CDR1 SGHTA and CDR2 FQGNSA.

For this clone: Additional DNA sequences in this sample encode the identical CDR3. The V call is TRBV12-5, the J call TRBJ2-2, with D maybe TRBD1 (5 bases). Germline V gene sequence: CDR1 LGHNT, CDR2 FRNRAP. The CDR3 loop spans 15 amino acids. V gave up 9 bases and J gave up 4 bases, with 18 bases separating them. The CDR3 here is CASQDRGDTTGELFF. DNA for the CDR3: TGTGCTAGCCAAGACAGAGGTGATACCACCGGGGAGCTGTTTTTT.

J is TRBJ1-5 and V is TRBV7-9, with 8 nucleotides matching TRBD1. The V gene end was trimmed by 8 bases and the J gene end by 3 bases; junction bases not matched to a gene: 9. Germline assignment: CDR1 SEHNR and CDR2 FQNEAQ (reference sequence). CDR3 length: 15 residues. The CDR3 reads CASGQGQGTNQPQHF. The DNA for the CDR3 is TGTGCCAGCGGCCAAGGACAGGGCACCAATCAGCCCCAGCATTTT.

The J gene is TRBJ2-5, the V gene TRBV18, with 9 bases fitting TRBD2. J was trimmed by 4 bases and V by 1 base; bases with no gene match: 10. Germline assignment: CDR1 KGHSH and CDR2 LQKENI. CDR3 length: 17 residues. The CDR3 reads CASSPLSSSGVRETQYF. The CDR3 DNA reads TGTGCCAGCTCACCACTAAGCTCTAGCGGGGTCCGAGAGACCCAGTACTTC.

V and J are TRBV7-9 and TRBJ2-7; possibly TRBD2 for D (6 bases). The V gene lost 1 base and the J gene lost 0 bases, with 16 bases spanning the gap. The CDR3 is made up of 17 amino acids. Germline V gene sequence: CDR1 SEHNR, CDR2 FQNEAQ (reference sequence). CDR3 sequence: CASSLVVGLMSSYEQYF. CDR3 coding DNA: TGTGCCAGCAGCTTAGTCGTGGGACTTATGAGCTCCTACGAGCAGTACTTC.

V is TRBV30 and J is TRBJ2-5; TRBD2 matches at 14 bases. Germline CDR1 and CDR2: GTSNPN and SVGIG (reference sequence). The V segment lost 3 bases and the J segment 6 bases; nucleotides outside the gene matches: 6. This CDR3 contains 15 residues. The CDR3: CAWRTGTSGGKTQYF. For the CDR3, the DNA is TGTGCCTGGAGGACCGGGACTAGCGGGGGAAAGACCCAGTACTTC. The full variable domain, in which reference TRBV30 and TRBJ2-5 provide the parts outside the CDR3, is SQTIHQWPATLVQPVGSPLSLECTVEGTSNPNLYWYRQAAGRGLQLLFYSVGIGQISSEVPQNLSASRPQDRQFILSSKKLLLSDSGFYLCAWRTGTSGGKTQYFGPGTRLLVL.

This chain connects TRBV27 to TRBJ2-2, with D maybe TRBD1 (6 bases). The CDR3 is 14 amino acids. In germline, CDR1 is MNHEY, CDR2 SMNVEV (reference sequence). Trimming stripped 5 bases from V and 6 bases from J, with 13 bases between. The CDR3 coding sequence is TGTGCCAGCAGTCAAAATACAGGGTCCGGGGAGCTGTTTTTT. This gives the protein CASSQNTGSGELFF.

As concerns this clone: The junction shows a germline mismatch at one end, possibly a read error. The chain combines TRBV7-9 with TRBJ2-6; D is undetermined. The CDR3 consists of 14 residues. The V gene's germline CDR1 is SEHNR and CDR2 FQNEAQ (reference sequence). CDR3 sequence: CSSSFFSGANVLTF. CDR3 sequence (DNA): TGTTCCAGCAGCTTCTTCTCTGGGGCCAACGTCCTGACTTTC.

The rearrangement uses TRBV11-3 and TRBJ2-5; the match to TRBD1 covers 8 bases. CDR1 and CDR2 (germline): SGHNT, YENEEA. This CDR3 contains 13 residues. V was clipped by 1 base and J by 7 bases; unmatched bases: 2. CDR3 loop: CASSLAGGLTQYF. CDR3 nucleotide sequence: TGTGCCAGCAGCTTAGCAGGGGGCTTGACCCAGTACTTC.

The CDR3, as DNA: TGTGCCAGCAGCCGGACAGGGGGCTGGAATGAAAAACTGTTTTTT. It codes for CASSRTGGWNEKLFF. This chain links TRBV5-5 with TRBJ1-4; 11 nucleotides agree with TRBD1. The germline V gene encodes CDR1 SGHKS and CDR2 YYEKEE (reference sequence). The V gene end was trimmed by 4 bases and the J gene end by 5 bases; junction bases not matched to a gene: 4. This CDR3 has 15 amino acids.

The chain carries TRBV5-1 and TRBJ1-4; 10 bases fit TRBD1. The trim removed 4 bases at V and 7 bases at J, leaving 10 bases unmatched. Germline CDR1 reads SGHRS; CDR2 reads YFSETQ. The CDR3 is 16 residues long. This CDR3 reads CASSPEGTGVIEKLFF. The CDR3 DNA reads as TGCGCCAGCAGCCCAGAAGGGACAGGGGTTATTGAAAAACTGTTTTTT.

The chain has TRBV18 and TRBJ2-6; 7 bases agree with TRBD1. V lost 4 bases, J lost 1 base, and 4 bases stayed unmatched. Germline V gene data show CDR1 as KGHSH and CDR2 as LQKENI. CDR3 length: 16 amino acids. In DNA form, the CDR3 reads TGTGCCAGCTCACTCCCGACAGGGTCTGGGGCCAACGTCCTGACTTTC. Its translation: CASSLPTGSGANVLTF.

The chain uses TRBV5-4 and TRBJ2-7; tentatively, D is TRBD2 (5 bases). The CDR3 spans 15 residues. Germline assignment: CDR1 SGHNT and CDR2 YYREEE (reference sequence). Trimming cost V 0 bases and J 0 bases, with 10 bases left between them. Here the CDR3 DNA reads TGTGCCAGCAGCTTGGGGACTCCACCCTCCTACGAGCAGTACTTC. Translated: CASSLGTPPSYEQYF.

The chain carries TRBV7-8 and TRBJ1-1; possibly TRBD1 for D (6 bases). The CDR3 covers 13 residues. Germline assignment: CDR1 SGHVS and CDR2 FQNEAQ. V was trimmed by 3 bases and J by 8 bases, leaving 13 bases between them. The CDR3 DNA reads TGTGCCAGCAGCTTCACAGGGATTAGGGAAGCTTTCTTT. Translation: CASSFTGIREAFF.

The chain uses TRBV9 and TRBJ2-1; 9 bases line up with TRBD2. Germline-derived CDR1 and CDR2 are SGDLS and YYNGEE. V trimming: 3 bases; J trimming: 3 bases; junction bases outside the gene matches: 7. The CDR3 consists of 16 residues. The chain's CDR3 is CASSARGRGGYNEQFF. CDR3 sequence (DNA): TGTGCCAGCAGCGCCAGAGGGCGGGGGGGCTACAATGAGCAGTTCTTC.

The V and J genes are TRBV29-1 and TRBJ2-3, with a tentative D call TRBD2 (5 bases). The V and J ends lost 6 bases and 5 bases respectively, with 18 bases between them. The CDR3 has 14 amino acids. Germline V gene lookup returns CDR1 SQVTM and CDR2 ANQGSEA. The CDR3 DNA reads TGCAGCGTCTCTACGGGGTGGGATAGAGATACGCAGTATTTT. This gives the protein CSVSTGWDRDTQYF.

V usage is TRBV28 and J usage is TRBJ1-1; the D is unclear. This CDR3 is 11 amino acids long. The germline V and J ends were trimmed by 3 bases and 10 bases, with 9 bases remaining between them. CDR1 MDHEN and CDR2 SYDVKM come from the germline V gene. The CDR3 DNA sequence: TGTGCCAGCAGTTTCTCCCGGGGAGCTTTCTTT. Translating gives CASSFSRGAFF. The full variable domain, its missing parts supplied by reference TRBV28 and TRBJ1-1, is DVKVTQSSRYLVKRTGEKVFLECVQDMDHENMFWYRQDPGLGLRLIYFSYDVKMKEKGDIPEGYSVSREKKERFSLILESASTNQTSMYLCASSFSRGAFFGQGTRLTVV.

The chain joins TRBV2 to TRBJ2-1; D is perhaps TRBD1 (6 bases). Germline V gene lookup returns CDR1 SNHLY and CDR2 FYNNEI. CDR3 size: 18 residues. Trimming left V 6 bases short and J 3 bases short, with 24 bases between. CDR3 protein: CASRNRVVPNRVYNEQFF. The CDR3 region has the DNA TGTGCCAGCAGAAACAGGGTTGTGCCAAATCGGGTCTACAATGAGCAGTTCTTC.